The clone carrying this T cell receptor (beta chain) was recorded a few times. The antigen remains unidentified. CDR3 length equals 13 residues. Germline CDR1 and CDR2: SQVTM and ANQGSEA. V lost 2 bases and J lost 6, with 11 bases in between. General study points: Larger-cohort validation covered only one TCR beta V-J rearrangement.

TCRdb recomputed calls from the 5' RACE reads with MiXCR, one row per CDR3 protein. The sample records 62,000 or so distinct CDR3 sequences, 22% being singletons. This clonotype was obtained from a female donor with breast cancer. The material sequenced was memory CD4+ T cells sorted from a lymph node. Subset of the sample: memory CD4+ T cells, CD4+CD45RO+CD25-. The J gene is TRBJ1-5, the V gene TRBV29-1; perhaps TRBD1 as D (6 bases). The CDR3 sequence is CSVEQGRGQPQHF. The DNA for the CDR3 is TGCAGCGTTGAACAGGGGCGGGGTCAGCCCCAGCATTTT.